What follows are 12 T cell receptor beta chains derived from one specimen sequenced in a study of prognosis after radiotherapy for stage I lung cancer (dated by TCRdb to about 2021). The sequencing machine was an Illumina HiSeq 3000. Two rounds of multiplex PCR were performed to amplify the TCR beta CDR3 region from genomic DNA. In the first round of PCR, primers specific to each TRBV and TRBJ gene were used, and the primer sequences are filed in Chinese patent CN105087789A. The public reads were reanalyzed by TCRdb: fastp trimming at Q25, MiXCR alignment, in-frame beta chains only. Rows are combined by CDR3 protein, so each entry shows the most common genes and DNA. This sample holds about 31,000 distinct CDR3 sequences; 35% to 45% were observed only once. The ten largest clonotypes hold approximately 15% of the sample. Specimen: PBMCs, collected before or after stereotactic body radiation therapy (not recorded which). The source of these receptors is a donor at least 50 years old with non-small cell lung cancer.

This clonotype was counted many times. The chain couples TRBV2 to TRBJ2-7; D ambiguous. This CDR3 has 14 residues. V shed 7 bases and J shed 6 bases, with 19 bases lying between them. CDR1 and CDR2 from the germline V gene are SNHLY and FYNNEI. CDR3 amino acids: CASTPEPVIGEQYF. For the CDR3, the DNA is TGTGCCAGCACCCCGGAGCCCGTTATAGGCGAGCAGTACTTC.

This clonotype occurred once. DNA of the CDR3: TGTGCCACCAGCAGAGATCAGGCTAGCCAAGAGACCCAGTACTTC. As protein: CATSRDQASQETQYF. The J gene is TRBJ2-5, the V gene TRBV15; D unclear. Germline V gene sequence: CDR1 LNHNV, CDR2 YYDKDF (reference sequence). There are 15 residues in the CDR3. Trimming left V 0 bases short and J 1 base short, with 9 bases between.

DNA for the CDR3: TGCAGTGCAAACCCTAGCGGGGCGGATACGCAGTATTTT. Translated, it gives CSANPSGADTQYF. The chain is built from TRBV20-1 and TRBJ2-3, with 9 bases fitting TRBD2. Trimming cost V 6 bases and J 6 bases; bases outside gene matches: 7. Germline assignment: CDR1 DFQATT and CDR2 SNEGSKA (reference sequence). The length of the CDR3 is 13 residues.

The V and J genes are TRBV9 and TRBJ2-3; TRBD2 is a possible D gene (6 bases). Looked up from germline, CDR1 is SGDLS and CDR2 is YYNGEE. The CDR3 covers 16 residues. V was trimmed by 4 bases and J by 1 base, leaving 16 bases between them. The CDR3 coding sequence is TGTGCCAGCAGCACTAGTGGGGGAGGCGGCACAGATACGCAGTATTTT. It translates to CASSTSGGGGTDTQYF.

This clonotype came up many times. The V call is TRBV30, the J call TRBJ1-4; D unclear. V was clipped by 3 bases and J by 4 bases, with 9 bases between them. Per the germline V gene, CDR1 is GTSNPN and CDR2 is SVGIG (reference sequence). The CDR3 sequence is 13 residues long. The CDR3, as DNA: TGTGCCTGGAGCGTGAACGTTAATGAAAAACTGTTTTTT. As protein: CAWSVNVNEKLFF. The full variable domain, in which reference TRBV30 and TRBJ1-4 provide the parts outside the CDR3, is SQTIHQWPATLVQPVGSPLSLECTVEGTSNPNLYWYRQAAGRGLQLLFYSVGIGQISSEVPQNLSASRPQDRQFILSSKKLLLSDSGFYLCAWSVNVNEKLFFGSGTQLSVL.

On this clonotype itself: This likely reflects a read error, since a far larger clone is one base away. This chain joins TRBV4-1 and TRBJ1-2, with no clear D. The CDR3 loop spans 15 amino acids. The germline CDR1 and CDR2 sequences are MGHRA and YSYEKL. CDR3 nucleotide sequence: TGTGCCAGCAGCCATGGTTTGGGCGGGCTAAGTGGCTACACCTTC. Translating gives CASSHGLGGLSGYTF.

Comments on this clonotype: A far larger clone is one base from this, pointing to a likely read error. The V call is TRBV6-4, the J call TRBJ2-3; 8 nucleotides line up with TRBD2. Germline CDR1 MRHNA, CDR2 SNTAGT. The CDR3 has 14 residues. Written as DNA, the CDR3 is TGTGCCAGCAGTAGCGGGGGCGGCACAGATACGCAGTGTTTT. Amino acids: CASSSGGGTDTQCF.

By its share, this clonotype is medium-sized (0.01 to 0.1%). The CDR3 here is CASSSPGGGHYEQYF. DNA for the CDR3: TGTGCCAGCAGTTCCCCGGGGGGGGGTCATTACGAGCAGTACTTC. This chain links TRBV27 with TRBJ2-7; 8 bases map to TRBD2. This CDR3 region has 15 residues. Germline assignment: CDR1 MNHEY and CDR2 SMNVEV (reference sequence). V lost 4 bases to trimming and J lost 4 bases; unmatched junction nucleotides: 9.

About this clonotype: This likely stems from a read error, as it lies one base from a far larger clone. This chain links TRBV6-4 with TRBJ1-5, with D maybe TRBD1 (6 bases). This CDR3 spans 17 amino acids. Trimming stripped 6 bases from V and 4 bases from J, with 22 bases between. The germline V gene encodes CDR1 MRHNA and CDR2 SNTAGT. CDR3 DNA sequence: TGTGCCAGCAGCCCTATAAGTTCGGTACAGGGTAATCAGCCCCAGCATTTT. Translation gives CASSPISSVQGNQPQHF.

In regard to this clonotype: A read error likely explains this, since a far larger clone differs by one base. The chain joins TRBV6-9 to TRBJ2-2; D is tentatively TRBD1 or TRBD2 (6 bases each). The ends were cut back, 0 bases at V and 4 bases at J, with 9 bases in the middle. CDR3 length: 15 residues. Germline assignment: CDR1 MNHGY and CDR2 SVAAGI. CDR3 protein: CASSYSGGGTGELFF. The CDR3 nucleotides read TGTGCCAGCAGTTATTCGGGGGGCGGCACCGGGGAGCTGTTTTTT.

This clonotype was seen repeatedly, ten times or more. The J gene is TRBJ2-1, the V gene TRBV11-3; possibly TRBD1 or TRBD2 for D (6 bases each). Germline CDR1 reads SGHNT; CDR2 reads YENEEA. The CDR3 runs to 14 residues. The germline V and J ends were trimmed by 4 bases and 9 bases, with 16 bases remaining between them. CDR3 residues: CASSSGEGDIEQFF. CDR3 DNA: TGTGCCAGCAGCTCGGGAGAGGGGGATATTGAGCAGTTCTTC.

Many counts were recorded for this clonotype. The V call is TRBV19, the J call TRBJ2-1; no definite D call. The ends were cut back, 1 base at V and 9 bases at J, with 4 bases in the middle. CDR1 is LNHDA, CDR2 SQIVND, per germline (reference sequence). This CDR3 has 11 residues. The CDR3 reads CASSIGSEQFF. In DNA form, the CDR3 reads TGTGCCAGTAGTATAGGTAGTGAGCAGTTCTTC.